A selection of T cell receptor beta chains follows, all from one sample in a study of blood T cell repertoires in COVID-19. This table comes from immunoSEQ multiplex PCR, and its TCRdb copy is limited to in-frame clones, with some not included. This repertoire shows about 220,000 clones, 75% to 90% found once; its top ten account for roughly 5.5%. Sequenced material: peripheral blood. These receptors came from a woman in her 70s with COVID-19, enrolled during active disease. Each CDR3 is given with its conserved first and last residue. The order of the fields is CDR3 DNA, CDR3 protein, J gene, D gene, V gene. A D gene is named only where the DNA matches it firmly.

TGCGCCAGCAGCTTTCTCGGGGATAACACTGAAGCTTTCTTT CASSFLGDNTEAFF TRBJ1-1 NA TRBV5-1
TGTGCCAGCAGTCCCCAGGGGGCGGCACGCACAGATACGCAGTATTTT CASSPQGAARTDTQYF TRBJ2-3 TRBD1 TRBV27
TGCGCCAGCAGCCAAGGGGCGGGGAATGGTAATTCACCCCTCCACTTT CASSQGAGNGNSPLHF TRBJ1-6 NA TRBV4-3
TGTGCCAGCAGTTTCCGACCGGGGGAGCAGCCCCAGCATTTT CASSFRPGEQPQHF TRBJ1-5 NA TRBV28
TGTGCCAGCAGTCCTCAAGCGGGGGAGTCCGAGCAGTACTTC CASSPQAGESEQYF TRBJ2-7 TRBD2 TRBV6-6
TGTGCCAGCAGTCGAGGGCTTAACTATGGCTACACCTTC CASSRGLNYGYTF TRBJ1-2 NA TRBV25-1
TGTGCCAGTGGCGACAGGGCTACTAATGAAAAACTGTTTTTT CASGDRATNEKLFF TRBJ1-4 TRBD1 TRBV19
TGTGCCAGCAGCTCGAGGCTTGTGTTAAACATTCAGTACTTC CASSSRLVLNIQYF TRBJ2-4 NA TRBV5-6
TGCACCAGCAGCCAGGGAGACGGTCGCACCGGGGAGCTGTTTTTT CTSSQGDGRTGELFF TRBJ2-2 NA TRBV1
TGCGCCAGCAGCCTGGGACTAGCGGGAGATCCATCCAAAAACATTCAGTACTTC CASSLGLAGDPSKNIQYF TRBJ2-4 TRBD2 TRBV5-1